The rows below give T cell receptor beta chains drawn from one sample of a study of long-term antiretroviral therapy in people with HIV. Here immunoSEQ multiplex PCR was the method, and the copy in TCRdb shows in-frame clones only, minus some. The data hold fewer than 8,000 clones, with approximately 76% observed a single time. Sample: unsorted PBMCs, taken 0.2 years after starting antiretroviral therapy. All receptors derive from a man between 35 and 55 years old with HIV. The CDR3 runs from the conserved cysteine through the conserved F or W. A D gene is named only where the DNA matches it firmly. Not every row has a clone size; where given, it reads once, few, many or a size class.

abundance,d_gene,v_gene,j_gene,CDR3aa,CDR3nt
-,-,TRBV6-5,TRBJ1-2,CASSYSIRSNYGYTF,TGTGCCAGCAGTTACTCGATCCGTTCTAACTATGGCTACACCTTC
-,-,TRBV19,TRBJ1-2,CASSPLGATGGYTF,TGTGCCAGTAGTCCTCTCGGGGCCACTGGGGGCTACACCTTC
-,-,TRBV25-1,TRBJ2-5,CASSEYKGTRETQYF,TGTGCCAGCAGTGAATACAAGGGGACGAGGGAGACCCAGTACTTC
-,TRBD1,TRBV28,TRBJ1-1,CASSLDRGRPVHTEAFF,TGTGCCAGCAGTTTAGACAGGGGGCGCCCAGTCCACACTGAAGCTTTCTTT
-,TRBD2,TRBV9,TRBJ2-2,CASSVGSGGTAGELFF,TGTGCCAGCAGCGTAGGGAGCGGGGGTACGGCCGGGGAGCTGTTTTTT
few,-,TRBV7-8,TRBJ2-1,CASSLKAEPYNEQFF,TGTGCCAGCAGCTTAAAGGCGGAACCCTACAATGAGCAGTTCTTC
-,-,TRBV11-2,TRBJ1-4,CASSLGQAEKLFF,TGTGCCAGCAGCTTAGGGCAGGCTGAAAAACTGTTTTTT
-,-,TRBV7-8,TRBJ1-1,CASSNRAEDTEAFF,TGTGCCAGCAGCAATCGAGCGGAAGACACTGAAGCTTTCTTT
-,-,TRBV28,TRBJ2-3,CASSLSLKDTQYF,TGTGCCAGCAGTTTGTCCCTCAAAGATACGCAGTATTTT
-,TRBD1,TRBV30,TRBJ1-3,CAWRTRGQGSDTIYF,TGTGCCTGGAGGACAAGGGGACAGGGGAGTGACACCATATATTTT
-,-,TRBV19,TRBJ1-4,CASSIRGNGEEKLFF,TGTGCCAGTAGTATACGAGGGAACGGAGAGGAAAAACTGTTTTTT
-,-,TRBV6-1,TRBJ1-2,CASRITGSNTYGYTF,TGTGCCAGCAGGATTACAGGGAGTAATACCTATGGCTACACCTTC
few,TRBD1,TRBV6-6,TRBJ1-1,CASSFTGETEAFF,TGTGCCAGCAGTTTCACAGGGGAGACTGAAGCTTTCTTT
-,-,TRBV11-2,TRBJ1-2,CASSQMGDYTF,TGTGCCAGCAGCCAGATGGGGGACTACACCTTC
-,-,TRBV7-9,TRBJ1-1,CASSQSNEAFF,TGTGCCAGCAGCCAGAGTAATGAAGCTTTCTTT
-,-,TRBV7-9,TRBJ1-1,CASSFGSLNTEAFF,TGTGCCAGCAGCTTTGGCAGTCTGAACACTGAAGCTTTCTTT
once,-,TRBV6-1,TRBJ1-6,CASSAGPYNSPLHF,TGTGCCAGCAGTGCCGGGCCCTATAATTCACCCCTCCACTTT
-,-,TRBV6-5,TRBJ2-7,CASSVDITASYEQYF,TGTGCCAGCAGTGTTGACATCACAGCCTCCTACGAGCAGTACTTC
few,TRBD2,TRBV5-1,TRBJ2-7,CASSLERGVYEQYF,TGCGCCAGCAGCTTGGAGCGGGGGGTGTACGAGCAGTACTTC
-,-,TRBV9,TRBJ2-2,CASSASSNTGELFF,TGTGCCAGCAGCGCCTCCTCTAACACCGGGGAGCTGTTTTTT
few,TRBD1,TRBV7-9,TRBJ2-7,CASSSRDSYEQYF,TGTGCCAGCAGCTCCCGGGACAGCTACGAGCAGTACTTC
-,-,TRBV18,TRBJ1-5,CASSPGVGQPQHF,TGTGCCAGCTCACCGGGGGTTGGTCAGCCCCAGCATTTT
-,-,TRBV13,TRBJ1-1,CASSLVARAEAFF,TGTGCCAGCAGCTTAGTTGCGAGGGCTGAAGCTTTCTTT
-,TRBD2,TRBV5-4,TRBJ2-3,CASSRLAGGSSTDTQYF,TGTGCCAGCAGCCGGCTAGCGGGGGGATCTAGCACAGATACGCAGTATTTT
-,-,TRBV2,TRBJ1-2,CASNRGPRGYTF,TGTGCCAGCAATAGGGGTCCTAGAGGCTACACCTTC
-,-,TRBV5-4,TRBJ1-2,CASSLDGYGYTF,TGTGCCAGCAGCTTGGACGGGTATGGCTACACCTTC
-,-,TRBV5-4,TRBJ1-4,CASSDAPRTNEKLFF,TGTGCCAGCAGCGATGCTCCCAGGACGAATGAAAAACTGTTTTTT
once,-,TRBV11-2,TRBJ1-1,CASRLIRSGNTEAFF,TGTGCCAGCAGGCTGATTAGGAGTGGGAACACTGAAGCTTTCTTT
-,-,TRBV30,TRBJ1-1,CAWREGTLNTEAFF,TGTGCCTGGAGAGAGGGGACACTTAACACTGAAGCTTTCTTT
medium-sized,-,TRBV11-3,TRBJ1-5,CASSLDPVGGNQPQHF,TGTGCCAGCAGCTTAGATCCCGTTGGGGGCAATCAGCCCCAGCATTTT
-,TRBD1,TRBV5-4,TRBJ1-1,CASSGGDRGGTEAFF,TGTGCCAGCAGCGGTGGGGACAGGGGAGGCACTGAAGCTTTCTTT
-,-,TRBV12-1,TRBJ2-6,CASSVGQSRANVLTF,TGTGCCAGCAGCGTAGGACAAAGTCGGGCCAACGTCCTGACTTTC
-,TRBD1,TRBV6-1,TRBJ1-4,CASSGRQGVGEKLFF,TGTGCCAGCAGTGGGAGACAGGGGGTGGGAGAAAAACTGTTTTTT
-,TRBD2,TRBV5-1,TRBJ2-5,CASSPGLAGGQETQYF,TGCGCCAGCAGCCCGGGACTAGCGGGGGGGCAGGAGACCCAGTACTTC
-,TRBD1,TRBV11-3,TRBJ2-3,CASSLDMRTGTDTDTQYF,TGTGCCAGCAGCTTAGATATGAGGACAGGGACGGACACAGATACGCAGTATTTT